Below are 5 T cell receptor beta chains sequenced from a single sample in a study of regulatory T cells in long-lasting Graves disease. As for time point: newly diagnosed GD, antithyroid drugs for less than 3 months. Extracted PBMC RNA gave rise to the TCR library. Arm-PCR of CDR3 regions with iRepertoire HTBI primers generated TCR beta libraries. TCRdb called the multiplex PCR reads again in MiXCR, with one record for every CDR3 protein. Counted here are roughly 510,000 distinct CDR3 sequences, about 16% occurring once; the ten biggest clones make up around 12%. Another study also made use of these data, one on T cells in Graves' hyperthyroidism and ophthalmopathy.

The starting material was peripheral blood mononuclear cells (PBMCs), obtained at new diagnosis, from a patient treated with antithyroid drugs. The receptors shown here come from a man aged 18 to 30 with Graves disease.

This clonotype was observed at least ten times. V gene TRBV13 combines with J gene TRBJ1-1; 11 nucleotides agree with TRBD1. V dropped 5 bases and J dropped 1; count of bases not matched to a gene: 9. Germline lookup yields CDR1 PRHDT and CDR2 FYEKMQ (reference sequence). CDR3 length: 17 amino acids. The CDR3 sequence: CASSPAGTGGKNTEAFF. The CDR3 DNA reads as TGTGCCAGCAGCCCAGCCGGGACAGGGGGGAAGAACACTGAAGCTTTCTTT. The whole variable domain, remainder taken from reference TRBV13 and TRBJ1-1, is AAGVIQSPRHLIKEKRETATLKCYPIPRHDTVYWYQQGPGQDPQFLISFYEKMQSDKGSIPDRFSAQQFSDYHSELNMSSLELGDSALYFCASSPAGTGGKNTEAFFGQGTRLTVV.

As regards this clonotype: A much larger clone differs by one base, so this may be a read error. Here the CDR3 reads CASSPWGQANSYEQYF. The CDR3 nucleotides are TGTGCCAGCTCACCGTGGGGACAGGCCAACTCCTACGAGCAGTACTTC. The chain recombines TRBV18 with TRBJ2-7, with 8 nucleotides matching TRBD1. The CDR3 has 16 residues. Germline V gene data show CDR1 as KGHSH and CDR2 as LQKENI. After removal of 3 bases from V and 0 bases from J, the junction contained 7 bases not matched to a gene.

The sample holds many counts of this clonotype. The rearrangement joins TRBV28 to TRBJ1-1; 7 positions agree with TRBD1. Trimming removed 6 bases from V and 0 bases from J; junction bases left unmatched: 10. Germline lookup yields CDR1 MDHEN and CDR2 SYDVKM. This CDR3 has 16 amino acids. CDR3 bases: TGTGCCAGCAGCACCCGGACGACAGGGATGAACACTGAAGCTTTCTTT. Protein sequence: CASSTRTTGMNTEAFF.

This clonotype was seen a handful of times. The V call is TRBV29-1, the J call TRBJ2-3, with unresolved D. The CDR3 contains 14 residues. V lost 0 bases, J lost 0 bases, and 7 bases lay in between. The germline V gene encodes CDR1 SQVTM and CDR2 ANQGSEA. The CDR3 here is CSVEEAASTDTQYF. CDR3 bases: TGCAGCGTTGAAGAGGCAGCTAGCACAGATACGCAGTATTTT.

This clonotype occurred a few times. The gene calls are TRBV7-2 and TRBJ2-7; D is perhaps TRBD1 (6 bases). This CDR3 is built from 14 residues. Germline values: CDR1 SGHTA, CDR2 FQGNSA. Trimming removed 5 bases from V and 5 bases from J, with 16 bases in between. The CDR3 reads CASSRDKVQHEQYF. Here the CDR3 DNA reads TGTGCCAGCAGCCGGGACAAGGTTCAGCACGAGCAGTACTTC.